The entry that follows covers one TCR beta chain sequence. This sample stems from a study of T cell responses to AZD1222 COVID-19 vaccine. V was shortened by 0 bases and J by 13 bases, with 10 bases between the two germline ends. Germline CDR1 and CDR2: DFQATT and SNEGSKA (reference sequence). The CDR3 has 11 residues. Generated by immunoSEQ multiplex PCR, the TCRdb table keeps only in-frame clones and is missing some. The sample shows approximately 100,000 clones, roughly 87% of them seen only once. The rearrangement joins TRBV20-1 to TRBJ2-4; D gene uncertain. The material sequenced was peripheral blood, taken on day 0 of AZD1222 vaccination. The TCR was taken from an adult in good health. The chain's CDR3 is CSARDGIGQYF. The CDR3 region has the DNA TGCAGTGCTAGAGATGGAATCGGCCAGTACTTC.